The clone carrying this TCR beta chain was picked up a small number of times. Its specificity is not known. In TCRdb, the 5' RACE reads were re-called with MiXCR into one record per CDR3 protein. The data hold hundreds of thousands of distinct CDR3 sequences, with around a tenth observed a single time. The source of the sample is a study of identical twins. Overall study findings and caveats: There were fewer insertions in abundant cord blood beta clonotypes, but memory repertoires showed no such pattern.

Germline V gene sequence: CDR1 MNHEY, CDR2 SVGAGI. The germline V and J ends were trimmed by 4 bases and 0 bases, with 11 bases remaining between them. The CDR3 has 15 amino acids. The sequence came from a woman between 18 and 29 years old in good health. The sequencing sample was made of memory (CD45RO+) T cells sorted from blood. This chain connects TRBV6-5 to TRBJ2-3; D may be TRBD1 (5 bases). The CDR3: CASSLWGPSTDTQYF. The CDR3 DNA reads as TGTGCCAGCAGTTTGTGGGGCCCAAGCACAGATACGCAGTATTTT.